The next 5 T cell receptor beta chains were all read from a single sample in a study of long-term antiretroviral therapy in people with HIV. This was the immunoSEQ v3.0 assay at survey level. Data came from immunoSEQ multiplex PCR; TCRdb stores just in-frame clones and leaves some out. The data contain some 40,000 clones, roughly nine tenths of them singletons. Here the sequenced sample was unsorted PBMCs, taken 1.2 years after starting antiretroviral therapy. The receptor set was obtained from a woman aged 45-65 years with HIV.

The table lists this clone with a count of one. The V and J genes are TRBV5-1 and TRBJ2-6; D possibly uses TRBD1 or TRBD2 (6 bases each). This CDR3 has 21 residues. Trimming pared 0 bases from V and 2 bases from J, leaving 24 bases between. The germline CDR1 and CDR2 sequences are SGHRS and YFSETQ. CDR3: CASSLAFGGNQGLAGANVLTF. The CDR3 DNA reads TGCGCCAGCAGCTTGGCCTTTGGGGGGAACCAGGGGCTAGCTGGGGCCAACGTCCTGACTTTC.

This chain links TRBV7-2 with TRBJ2-3; unclear D gene. The CDR3 is 15 amino acids. V was trimmed by 2 bases and J by 6 bases, leaving 15 bases between them. In germline, CDR1 is SGHTA, CDR2 FQGNSA. In nucleotides, the CDR3 is TGTGCCAGCAGCTTACGGTGGACCCAATTGGATACGCAGTATTTT. It yields the protein CASSLRWTQLDTQYF.

J is TRBJ2-2 and V is TRBV7-3; 12 bases are a match to TRBD2. Germline V gene data show CDR1 as SGHTA and CDR2 as FQGTGA. The CDR3 totals 14 residues. Losses at the gene ends were 7 bases for V and 7 bases for J; bases not matched to a gene: 4. The CDR3 sequence is CASTLAGGSGELFF. For the CDR3, the DNA is TGTGCCAGCACTCTAGCGGGGGGGAGCGGGGAGCTGTTTTTT.

This chain joins TRBV7-3 and TRBJ2-3; tentative D call: TRBD2 (6 bases). Trimming took 2 bases from V and 2 from J, leaving 11 bases between them. The CDR3 is made up of 15 amino acids. CDR1 SGHTA and CDR2 FQGTGA come from the germline V gene. In DNA, the CDR3 is TGTGCCAGCAGCTTAGCGGGACGGAACACAGATACGCAGTATTTT. Translation: CASSLAGRNTDTQYF.

V usage is TRBV9 and J usage is TRBJ1-1, with D perhaps matching TRBD1 (5 bases). The germline V gene encodes CDR1 SGDLS and CDR2 YYNGEE. Trimming cost V 0 bases and J 3 bases, with 18 bases left between them. This CDR3 region has 17 residues. The CDR3 DNA reads TGTGCCAGCAGCGTAGGGGTAGCAGGGTATGGGTACACTGAAGCTTTCTTT. The encoded protein is CASSVGVAGYGYTEAFF.